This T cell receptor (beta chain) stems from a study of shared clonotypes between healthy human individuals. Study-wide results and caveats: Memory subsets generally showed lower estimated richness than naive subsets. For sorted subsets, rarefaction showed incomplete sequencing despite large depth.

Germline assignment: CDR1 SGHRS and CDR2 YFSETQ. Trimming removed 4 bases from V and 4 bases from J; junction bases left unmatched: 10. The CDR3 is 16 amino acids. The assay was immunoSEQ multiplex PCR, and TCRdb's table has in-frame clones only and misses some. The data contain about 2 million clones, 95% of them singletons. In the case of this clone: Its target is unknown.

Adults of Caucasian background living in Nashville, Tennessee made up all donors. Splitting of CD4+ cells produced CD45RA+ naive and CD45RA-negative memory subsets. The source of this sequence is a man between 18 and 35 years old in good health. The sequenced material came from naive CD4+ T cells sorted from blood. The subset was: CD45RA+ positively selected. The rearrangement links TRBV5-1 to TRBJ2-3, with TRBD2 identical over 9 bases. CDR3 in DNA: TGCGCCAGCAGCCCTAGGGGGCGGGAGGGGTCAGATACGCAGTATTTT. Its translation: CASSPRGREGSDTQYF.